A selection of T cell receptor beta chains follows, all from one sample in a study of blood T cell repertoires in COVID-19. Clones were sequenced by immunoSEQ multiplex PCR, and TCRdb holds only the in-frame ones, with some missing. This sample has hundreds of thousands of clones, with about nine tenths found just once. The source material was PBMCs or T cells enriched from blood (not recorded which). These receptors all stem from a man aged 45-60 years who had been exposed to COVID-19. The CDR3 runs from the conserved cysteine through the conserved F or W. The D gene is left open where the match is weak. Some rows have no size entry. The others give once, few or many, or a class for an expanded clone.

j_call clone_size v_call d_call cdr3_nt cdr3_aa
TRBJ1-1 - TRBV9 - TGTGCCAGCAGTCCCACCCGGGGGGGGCCGAACACTGAAGCTTTCTTT CASSPTRGGPNTEAFF
TRBJ1-1 - TRBV13 - TGTGCCAGCAGCTCGTGGCGTCAGGGGAGCACTGAAGCTTTCTTT CASSSWRQGSTEAFF
TRBJ2-2 - TRBV7-8 - TGTGCCAGCAGCCGCGGAGGGGGCAGGTACGGCGGGGAGCTGTTTTTT CASSRGGGRYGGELFF
TRBJ2-3 - TRBV5-1 TRBD2 TGCGCCAGCAGCTTGGGATCAGCTAGCGGGAGCTGGGCAGATACGCAGTATTTT CASSLGSASGSWADTQYF
TRBJ2-1 - TRBV3-1/TRBV3-2 TRBD1 TGTGCCAGCAGCCAAGAAGGCAGGGGGCGGAATGAGCAGTTCTTC CASSQEGRGRNEQFF
TRBJ2-1 once TRBV19 TRBD2 TGTGCCAGTAGAGCGGGAGGAAGCTCCTACAATGAGCAGTTCTTC CASRAGGSSYNEQFF
TRBJ1-2 - TRBV14 TRBD1 TGTGCCAGCAGTCGGACAGGGAACCTTTTAAACTATGGCTACACCTTC CASSRTGNLLNYGYTF
TRBJ2-3 - TRBV9 TRBD1 TGTGCCAGCAGCGCGTGGGGACAGGGGGCTACAGATACGCAGTATTTT CASSAWGQGATDTQYF
TRBJ2-3 - TRBV4-2 TRBD2 TGTGCCAGCAGCCTCCAAGGACTAGCGGGGGGTCAAGGCACAGATACGCAGTATTTT CASSLQGLAGGQGTDTQYF
TRBJ2-2 - TRBV12-5 - TGTGCTAGTGGTTTGGTACTTACCGGGGAGCTGTTTTTT CASGLVLTGELFF